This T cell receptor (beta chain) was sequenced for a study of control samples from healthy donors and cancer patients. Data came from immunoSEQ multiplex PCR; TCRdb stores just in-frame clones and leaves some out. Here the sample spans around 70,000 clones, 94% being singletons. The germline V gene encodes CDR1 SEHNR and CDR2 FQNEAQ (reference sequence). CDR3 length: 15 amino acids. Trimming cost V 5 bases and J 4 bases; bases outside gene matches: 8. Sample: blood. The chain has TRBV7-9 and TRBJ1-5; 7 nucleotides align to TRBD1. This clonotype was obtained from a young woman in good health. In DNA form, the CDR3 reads TGTGCCAGCAGCCCACCCGGGACAGAGAATCAGCCCCAGCATTTT. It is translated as CASSPPGTENQPQHF.